Listed here are 7 T cell receptor beta chains from one sample, sequenced in a study of graft-versus-host responses after intestinal transplantation (TCRdb year 2021). What the time point label conveys for this sample: cells obtained before transplantation from donor or recipient. The method was the immunoSEQ multiplex PCR assay. TCRdb took this table from immuneACCESS and kept in-frame rearrangements with V and J called. Such tables lack part of the clones; where checked against another copy, unresolved V genes explain under half of the gap, and the rest is unexplained. The sample records more than 65,000 clones, 85% to 95% of which are singletons. Around 0.53% of the sample goes to the ten largest clones. The antigens for these receptors are not known. The source material was unstimulated CD8+ T cells sorted from spleen or lymph node cells, sampled before intestinal transplant. Receptors were obtained from a human donor who received an intestinal transplant.

This clone appeared a single time. CDR3 DNA: TGCGCCAGCAGTGAGCCGGGGACAGGGGGTTCGGACATTCAGTACTTC. It codes for CASSEPGTGGSDIQYF. The J gene is TRBJ2-4, the V gene TRBV10-1; TRBD1 matches at 11 bases. The CDR3 spans 16 residues. Germline CDR1 WNHNN, CDR2 SYGVQD (reference sequence). The J segment lost 8 bases and the V segment lost 2 bases, leaving 8 bases of the junction unmatched.

The rearrangement joins TRBV19 to TRBJ1-2, with D possibly TRBD1 on 5 matching bases. The CDR3 sequence is 15 residues long. In germline, CDR1 is LNHDA, CDR2 SQIVND (reference sequence). The V and J ends lost 3 bases and 2 bases respectively, with 13 bases between them. Here the CDR3 DNA reads TGTGCCAGTAGTATTGGAGCAGGGTGGAACTATGGCTACACCTTC. It codes for CASSIGAGWNYGYTF.

The chain uses TRBV11-2 and TRBJ2-7, with no clear D. Germline V lookup: CDR1 SGHAT, CDR2 FQNNGV. V lost 0 bases, J lost 5 bases, and 5 bases lay in between. The CDR3 is made up of 12 amino acids. Written as DNA, the CDR3 is TGTGCCAGCAGCTTAGAGGGCCACGAGCAGTACTTC. Its translation: CASSLEGHEQYF.

The chain employs TRBV9 and TRBJ2-5; the D is unclear. Trimming cost V 0 bases and J 1 base, with 10 bases left between them. The CDR3 runs to 15 residues. The germline CDR1 and CDR2 sequences are SGDLS and YYNGEE. The CDR3 protein is CASSVEAGPQETQYF. The DNA of the CDR3 is TGTGCCAGCAGCGTAGAGGCAGGACCCCAAGAGACCCAGTACTTC.

The chain combines TRBV4-1 with TRBJ1-5, with 7 bases aligning to TRBD1. Germline values: CDR1 MGHRA, CDR2 YSYEKL. CDR3 length: 17 amino acids. With V trimmed by 4 bases and J by 6 bases, 15 bases remained unmatched. The CDR3 spells CASSLDHRERGRQPQHF. DNA of the CDR3: TGCGCCAGCAGCCTGGACCACAGGGAAAGGGGGCGTCAGCCCCAGCATTTT.

V gene TRBV15 combines with J gene TRBJ2-7, with a tentative D call TRBD2 (7 bases). Trimming took 4 bases from V and 4 from J, leaving 14 bases between them. This CDR3 is built from 14 residues. Germline CDR1 and CDR2: LNHNV and YYDKDF (reference sequence). The DNA of the CDR3 is TGTGCCACCAGCATTCGGGGGGCAGAGTACGAGCAGTACTTC. Translated, it gives CATSIRGAEYEQYF. The full variable domain, completed using reference TRBV15 and TRBJ2-7, is DAMVIQNPRYQVTQFGKPVTLSCSQTLNHNVMYWYQQKSSQAPKLLFHYYDKDFNNEADTPDNFQSRRPNTSFCFLDIRSPGLGDTAMYLCATSIRGAEYEQYFGPGTRLTVT.

The chain carries TRBV7-9 and TRBJ2-3; TRBD2 aligns across 9 bases. CDR3 size: 14 residues. CDR1 is SEHNR and CDR2 is FQNEAQ in the germline V gene (reference sequence). Losses at the gene ends were 7 bases for V and 5 bases for J; bases not matched to a gene: 7. DNA for the CDR3: TGTGCCAGCATCCCTAGCGGGGCGGGAGATACGCAGTATTTT. This sequence encodes CASIPSGAGDTQYF.